The next 16 T cell receptor beta chains were all read from a single sample in a study of CD8 T cells in ankylosing spondylitis. TCRdb processed the 5' RACE reads anew with MiXCR; each CDR3 protein has one entry. The sample shows around 340,000 distinct CDR3 sequences, roughly 20% of them seen only once. Sequences were obtained from blood, either unsorted or a sorted T cell fraction (not recorded which). These receptors came from a male donor with ankylosing spondylitis or in good health (not recorded which).

The chain employs TRBV20-1 and TRBJ2-1; the D is unclear. V was shortened by 1 base and J by 7 bases, with 20 bases between the two germline ends. The CDR3 contains 16 residues. Germline V gene lookup returns CDR1 DFQATT and CDR2 SNEGSKA (reference sequence). In nucleotides, the CDR3 is TGCAGTGCTAGAGGGACGAGCTACTCCTACGTGAATGAGCAGTTCTTC. Translating it yields CSARGTSYSYVNEQFF.

This rearrangement joins TRBV29-1 to TRBJ2-2; no clear D. From germline, CDR1 is SQVTM and CDR2 ANQGSEA. The CDR3 runs 12 residues. Trimming pared 6 bases from V and 7 bases from J, leaving 12 bases between. CDR3 amino acids: CSVEREDGELFF. CDR3 in DNA: TGCAGCGTCGAACGTGAAGACGGGGAGCTGTTTTTT.

The sample holds a few counts of this clonotype. The J gene is TRBJ2-5, the V gene TRBV5-1; D possibly corresponds to TRBD1 (6 bases). V was clipped by 3 bases and J by 1 base, with 16 bases between them. CDR3 length equals 16 residues. Germline V CDR1 and CDR2: SGHRS, YFSETQ. This CDR3 reads CASSWVDSYIQETQYF. For the CDR3, the DNA is TGCGCCAGCAGCTGGGTGGACAGCTACATCCAAGAGACCCAGTACTTC.

This clonotype occurred a few times. V is TRBV9 and J is TRBJ2-5, with TRBD1 matching over 9 bases. This CDR3 region has 14 residues. Per germline, CDR1 SGDLS and CDR2 YYNGEE. The junction had 0 bases not matched to a gene; V was cut back by 0 bases and J by 3 bases. This CDR3 is CASSVGTGEETQYF. In nucleotides, the CDR3 is TGTGCCAGCAGCGTAGGGACAGGGGAAGAGACCCAGTACTTC. The variable domain in full, completed from reference TRBV9 and TRBJ2-5, reads DSGVTQTPKHLITATGQRVTLRCSPRSGDLSVYWYQQSLDQGLQFLIQYYNGEERAKGNILERFSAQQFPDLHSELNLSSLELGDSALYFCASSVGTGEETQYFGPGTRLLVL.

This clonotype was observed a few times. The chain employs TRBV12-3 or TRBV12-4 and TRBJ2-3; D is ambiguous. V was pared by 3 bases and J by 0 bases, with 7 bases between. The CDR3 has 14 amino acids. The CDR3 loop is CASSFGISTDTQYF. CDR3 DNA sequence: TGTGCCAGCAGTTTCGGCATTAGCACAGATACGCAGTATTTT.

There are a few counts of this clonotype. This chain uses TRBV10-1 with TRBJ2-5; no clear D gene. The V end lost 3 bases, the J end lost 3 bases, and 17 bases lay between the germline ends. Germline CDR1 is WNHNN and CDR2 is SYGVQD (reference sequence). The CDR3 is made up of 16 amino acids. The CDR3, as DNA: TGCGCCAGCAGTGAAGGGCTAGAAGGAGAAAAAGAGACCCAGTACTTC. Its protein is CASSEGLEGEKETQYF.

Only a few counts were recorded for this clonotype. The chain recombines TRBV12-5 with TRBJ1-1; unclear D gene. V was cut by 4 bases and J by 3 bases, with 9 bases left in between. Germline lookup yields CDR1 LGHNT and CDR2 FRNRAP. This CDR3 spans 13 amino acids. The CDR3 loop is CASGSPPDTEAFF. The CDR3 DNA is TGTGCTAGTGGTTCCCCCCCGGACACTGAAGCTTTCTTT.

This clonotype was found a few times. The chain is built from TRBV21-1 and TRBJ1-1. TRBV21-1 is annotated as a pseudogene. CDR3 length: 11 amino acids. CDR3 residues: CASTFFLRAFF. Written as DNA, the CDR3 is TGTGCCAGCACCTTTTTTTTAAGAGCTTTCTTT.

This clonotype has a handful of counts. This chain connects TRBV29-1 to TRBJ1-2; D gene unclear. The CDR3 length is 11 residues. Germline V CDR1 and CDR2: SQVTM, ANQGSEA. The V and J ends lost 0 bases and 6 bases respectively, with 5 bases between them. CDR3 nucleotide sequence: TGCAGCGTTGAAGATTGGGATGGCTACACCTTC. This translates into CSVEDWDGYTF.

The V gene is TRBV4-1, the J gene TRBJ2-7; the match to TRBD2 covers 9 bases. The V segment lost 1 base and the J segment 3 bases; nucleotides outside the gene matches: 4. CDR3 length: 15 residues. Germline-derived CDR1 and CDR2 are MGHRA and YSYEKL. CDR3 DNA: TGCGCCAGCAGCCAAGTAGCGGGGGAGTACTACGAGCAGTACTTC. This gives the protein CASSQVAGEYYEQYF.

The chain links TRBV7-9 to TRBJ2-1; perhaps TRBD1 as D (5 bases). V dropped 2 bases and J dropped 5 bases, with 7 bases sitting between them. Germline V gene lookup returns CDR1 SEHNR and CDR2 FQNEAQ (reference sequence). This CDR3 is 13 amino acids long. The CDR3 here is CASSLSTDNEQFF. For the CDR3, the DNA is TGTGCCAGCAGCTTATCGACAGACAATGAGCAGTTCTTC.

The J gene is TRBJ2-7, the V gene TRBV20-1, with D perhaps TRBD1 or TRBD2 (6 bases each). This CDR3 has 14 residues. Trimming left V 5 bases short and J 2 bases short, with 16 bases between. The germline V gene encodes CDR1 DFQATT and CDR2 SNEGSKA (reference sequence). The CDR3 DNA sequence: TGCAGTGCTCCAGACGGAGGGGGAACCTACGAGCAGTACTTC. This encodes CSAPDGGGTYEQYF.

This clonotype has just a few counts. This chain links TRBV29-1 with TRBJ1-1; D is ambiguous. The germline V gene encodes CDR1 SQVTM and CDR2 ANQGSEA. Trimming left V 7 bases short and J 9 bases short, with 15 bases between. The CDR3 extends over 11 amino acids. In DNA, the CDR3 is TGCAGCGGAGAAACGGAGTCTAAAGCTTTCTTT. The encoded protein is CSGETESKAFF.

The chain recombines TRBV7-6 with TRBJ2-7, with 7 bases aligning to TRBD1. The CDR3 runs to 14 residues. The germline V gene encodes CDR1 SGHVS and CDR2 FNYEAQ. The V and J ends lost 2 bases and 6 bases, in that order; junction bases with no gene match: 7. CDR3 loop: CASSLRPGGAEQYF. The CDR3 coding sequence is TGTGCCAGCAGCTTACGGCCAGGGGGAGCCGAGCAGTACTTC.

This clonotype was counted a few times. This chain connects TRBV6-1 to TRBJ2-3; D is perhaps TRBD2 (6 bases). Trimming removed 7 bases from V and 1 base from J, with 21 bases in between. The CDR3 consists of 17 residues. Germline V gives CDR1 MNHNS, CDR2 SASEGT. This CDR3 reads CASNLLGVGGGTDTQYF. The CDR3, as DNA: TGTGCCAGCAACCTTCTAGGGGTGGGGGGTGGCACAGATACGCAGTATTTT.

The V call is TRBV12-3 or TRBV12-4, the J call TRBJ2-1, with a weak D call TRBD1 (5 bases). The V end was cut by 6 bases, the J end by 4 bases, with 10 bases between. This CDR3 contains 13 residues. This CDR3 reads CASSRVDYNEQFF. DNA for the CDR3: TGTGCCAGCAGCAGGGTGGATTACAATGAGCAGTTCTTC.